Listed below are T cell receptor beta chains from one sample, sequenced in a study of shared clonotypes between healthy human individuals. Using immunoSEQ multiplex PCR, the repertoire was profiled, and TCRdb retains in-frame clones only, with some absent. The table records hundreds of thousands of clones, around 75% of them present only once. The sequenced material came from PBMCs. The receptors originated from a woman aged 40 to 50 in good health. Some clones in this sample may be carry-over from other donors' samples. Each CDR3 is given with its conserved first and last residue. A D gene is named only where the DNA matches it firmly. The size of a clone is reported for some rows only, either as once, few or many, or as a class for expanded clones.

>TRBJ2-2|.|TRBV18|.
TGTGCCAGCTCACGCGATCAGCCTCCCGGGGAGCTGTTTTTT
CASSRDQPPGELFF
>TRBJ2-7|.|TRBV10-3|once
TGTGCCATCAGGTTAGACAGCGCCTACGAGCAGTACTTC
CAIRLDSAYEQYF
>TRBJ2-1|TRBD2|TRBV7-6|once
TGTGCCAGCAGCTTAGGGATTAGCGGGGCCTACAATGAGCAGTTCTTC
CASSLGISGAYNEQFF
>TRBJ2-1|TRBD2|TRBV6-5|once
TGTGCCAGCAGTTACTTAGCGGGGACAATTTACAATGAGCAGTTCTTC
CASSYLAGTIYNEQFF
>TRBJ2-7|.|TRBV28|.
TGTGCCAGCAGTTTAGTTGACACCCGCGAGCAGTACTTC
CASSLVDTREQYF
>TRBJ2-5|TRBD2|TRBV15|.
TGTGCCACCAGCCACCGGGGTCTAGCGGGGCAAGAGACCCAGTACTTC
CATSHRGLAGQETQYF
>TRBJ1-1|TRBD1|TRBV19|many
TGTGCCAGTAAAACGGACAGGGGACACACTGAAGCTTTCTTT
CASKTDRGHTEAFF
>TRBJ2-1|TRBD2|TRBV6-5|.
TGTGCCAGCAGTTACATGTCGGGAGGGTACAATGAGCAGTTCTTC
CASSYMSGGYNEQFF
>TRBJ2-5|.|TRBV6-1|.
TGTGCCAGCACCGTGGGACCCGGGGAGACCCAGTACTTC
CASTVGPGETQYF
>TRBJ2-7|TRBD2|TRBV7-3|.
TGTGCCAGCAGCCAGCTAGCGGGTGGTTTGTCTGAGCAGTACTTC
CASSQLAGGLSEQYF
>TRBJ1-2|.|TRBV7-9|.
TGTGCCAGCAGCTTTCCAGCCTATGGCTACACCTTC
CASSFPAYGYTF
>TRBJ2-2|TRBD2|TRBV19|.
TGTGCCAGTAGGAAGCGGGAGGGTACCGGGGAGCTGTTTTTT
CASRKREGTGELFF
>TRBJ2-7|TRBD2|TRBV7-8|.
TGTGCCAGCAGCTTACTAGCGGGGGCCTACGAGCAGTACTTC
CASSLLAGAYEQYF
>TRBJ2-2|.|TRBV9|once
TGTGCCAGCAGCCAGACGGGGAACACCGGGGAGCTGTTTTTT
CASSQTGNTGELFF
>TRBJ2-7|.|TRBV27|.
TGTGCCAGCAGTTTAGGACGGATTACCTACGAGCAGTACTTC
CASSLGRITYEQYF
>TRBJ2-1|TRBD2|TRBV5-1|.
TGCGCCAGCAGCTTGACTAGCGGGAGCTACAATGAGCAGTTCTTC
CASSLTSGSYNEQFF
>TRBJ2-1|TRBD2|TRBV28|few
TGTGCCAGCAGTTTATATGCGGGAGGGCCGAGGGTTGAGCAGTTCTTC
CASSLYAGGPRVEQFF
>TRBJ2-2|.|TRBV19|.
TGTGCCAGTAGTAGGCTCGACACCGGGGAGCTGTTTTTT
CASSRLDTGELFF
>TRBJ1-5|.|TRBV30|.
TGTGCCTCCGAGAAGCCCCAGCATTTT
CASEKPQHF
>TRBJ2-7|TRBD1|TRBV27|.
TGTGCCAGCAGTTCCACCGGGACAGGGTCCTACGAGCAGTACTTC
CASSSTGTGSYEQYF
>TRBJ1-5|TRBD1|TRBV15|.
TGTGCCACCAGCAGAGAGCAGGGGGCGGGTCAGCCCCAGCATTTT
CATSREQGAGQPQHF
>TRBJ1-4|TRBD1|TRBV6-1|once
TGTGCCAGCAGTGGGGGGACAGGGACTAATGAAAAACTGTTTTTT
CASSGGTGTNEKLFF